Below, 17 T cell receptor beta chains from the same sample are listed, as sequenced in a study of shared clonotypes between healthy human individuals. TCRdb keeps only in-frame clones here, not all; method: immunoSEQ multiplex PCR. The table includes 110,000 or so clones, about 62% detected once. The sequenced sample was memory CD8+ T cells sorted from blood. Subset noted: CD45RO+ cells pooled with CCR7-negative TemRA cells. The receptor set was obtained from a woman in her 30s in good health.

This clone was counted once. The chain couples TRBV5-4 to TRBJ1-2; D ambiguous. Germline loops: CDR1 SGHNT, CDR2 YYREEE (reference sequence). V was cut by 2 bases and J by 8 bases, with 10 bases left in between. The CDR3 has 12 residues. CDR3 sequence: CASSFNSDGYTF. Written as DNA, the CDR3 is TGTGCCAGCAGCTTTAACAGCGACGGCTACACCTTC.

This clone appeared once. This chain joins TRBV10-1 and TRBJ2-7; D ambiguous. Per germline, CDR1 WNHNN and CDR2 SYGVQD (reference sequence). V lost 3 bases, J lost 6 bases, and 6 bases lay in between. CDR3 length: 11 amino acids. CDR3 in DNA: TGCGCCAGCAGTGACTCCAGCGAGCAGTACTTC. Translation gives CASSDSSEQYF.

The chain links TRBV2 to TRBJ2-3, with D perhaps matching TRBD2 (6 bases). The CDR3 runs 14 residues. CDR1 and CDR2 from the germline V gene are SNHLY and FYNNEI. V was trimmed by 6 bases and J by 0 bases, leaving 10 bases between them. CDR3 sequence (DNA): TGTGCCAGCAGATGGGGGGATAGCACAGATACGCAGTATTTT. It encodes CASRWGDSTDTQYF.

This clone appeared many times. The CDR3 DNA reads as TGTGCCAGCAGGGCCGGGACAGGGGGCCAGCCCCAGCATTTT. Translation: CASRAGTGGQPQHF. The chain uses TRBV6-5 and TRBJ1-5; 12 bases map to TRBD1. Germline V lookup: CDR1 MNHEY, CDR2 SVGAGI. The trim removed 6 bases at V and 7 bases at J, leaving 4 bases unmatched. This CDR3 is built from 14 residues.

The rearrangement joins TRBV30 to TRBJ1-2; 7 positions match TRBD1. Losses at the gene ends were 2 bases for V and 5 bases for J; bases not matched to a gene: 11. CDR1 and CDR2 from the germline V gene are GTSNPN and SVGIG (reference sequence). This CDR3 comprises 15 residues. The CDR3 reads CAWSPSTGTAYGYTF. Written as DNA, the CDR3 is TGTGCCTGGAGTCCATCGACCGGGACAGCTTATGGCTACACCTTC.

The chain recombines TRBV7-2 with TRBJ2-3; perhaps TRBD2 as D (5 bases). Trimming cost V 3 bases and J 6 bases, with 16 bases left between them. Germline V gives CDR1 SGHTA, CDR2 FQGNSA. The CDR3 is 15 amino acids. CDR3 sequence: CASSLGALRLDTQYF. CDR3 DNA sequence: TGTGCCAGCAGCTTGGGAGCGCTTCGGTTGGATACGCAGTATTTT.

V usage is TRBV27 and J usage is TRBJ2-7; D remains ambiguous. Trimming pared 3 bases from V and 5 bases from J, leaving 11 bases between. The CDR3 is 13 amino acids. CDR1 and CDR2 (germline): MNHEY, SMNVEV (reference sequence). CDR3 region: CASSFLSHHEQYF. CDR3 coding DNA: TGTGCCAGCAGTTTCCTTAGTCACCACGAGCAGTACTTC.

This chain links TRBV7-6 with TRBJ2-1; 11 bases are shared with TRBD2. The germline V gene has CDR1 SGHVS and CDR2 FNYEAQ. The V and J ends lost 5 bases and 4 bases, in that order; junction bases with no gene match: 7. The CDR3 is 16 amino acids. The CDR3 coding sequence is TGTGCCAGCAGCAAGGCTAGCGGGAGGTTTTACAATGAGCAGTTCTTC. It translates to CASSKASGRFYNEQFF.

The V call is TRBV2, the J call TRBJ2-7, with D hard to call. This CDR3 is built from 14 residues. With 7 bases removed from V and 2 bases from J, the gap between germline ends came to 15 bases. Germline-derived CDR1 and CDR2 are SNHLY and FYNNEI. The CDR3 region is CASTTPSTPYEQYF. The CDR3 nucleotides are TGTGCCAGCACCACTCCCAGTACCCCCTACGAGCAGTACTTC. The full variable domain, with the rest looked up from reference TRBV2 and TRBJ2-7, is EPEVTQTPSHQVTQMGQEVILRCVPISNHLYFYWYRQILGQKVEFLVSFYNNEISEKSEIFDDQFSVERPDGSNFTLKIRSTKLEDSAMYFCASTTPSTPYEQYFGPGTRLTVT.

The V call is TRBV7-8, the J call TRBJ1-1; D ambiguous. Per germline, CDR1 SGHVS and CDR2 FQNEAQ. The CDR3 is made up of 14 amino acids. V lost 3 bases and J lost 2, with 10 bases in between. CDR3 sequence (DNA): TGTGCCAGCAGCTTCTCAGGAAGCAACACTGAAGCTTTCTTT. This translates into CASSFSGSNTEAFF. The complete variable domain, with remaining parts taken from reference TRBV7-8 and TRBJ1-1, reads GAGVSQSPRYKVAKRGQDVALRCDPISGHVSLFWYQQALGQGPEFLTYFQNEAQLDKSGLPSDRFFAERPEGSVSTLKIQRTQQEDSAVYLCASSFSGSNTEAFFGQGTRLTVV.

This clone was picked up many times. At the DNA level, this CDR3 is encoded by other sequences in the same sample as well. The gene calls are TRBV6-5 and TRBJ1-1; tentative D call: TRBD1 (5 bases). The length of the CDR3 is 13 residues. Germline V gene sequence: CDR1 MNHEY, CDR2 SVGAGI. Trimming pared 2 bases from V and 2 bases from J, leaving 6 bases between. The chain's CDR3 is CASSYDRNTEAFF. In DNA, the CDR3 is TGTGCCAGCAGTTACGACAGAAACACTGAAGCTTTCTTT.

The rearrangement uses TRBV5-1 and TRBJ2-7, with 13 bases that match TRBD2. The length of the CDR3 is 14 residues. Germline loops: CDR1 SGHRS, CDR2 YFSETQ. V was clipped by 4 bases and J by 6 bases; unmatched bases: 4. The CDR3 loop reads CASSGGTSGTEQYF. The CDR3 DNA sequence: TGCGCCAGCAGCGGGGGGACTAGCGGGACCGAGCAGTACTTC.

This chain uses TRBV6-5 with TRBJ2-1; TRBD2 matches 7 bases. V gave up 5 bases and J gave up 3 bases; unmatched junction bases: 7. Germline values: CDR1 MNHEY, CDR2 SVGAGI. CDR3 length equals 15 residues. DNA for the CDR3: TGTGCCAGCAGTCAAGAGCGGGGCATCTACAATGAGCAGTTCTTC. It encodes CASSQERGIYNEQFF.

The CDR3 spells CASRLTSGRSDTQYF. CDR3 nucleotide sequence: TGTGCCAGCAGGCTGACTAGCGGGAGGTCAGATACGCAGTATTTT. The chain joins TRBV2 to TRBJ2-3, with 13 positions matching TRBD2. V was pared by 6 bases and J by 4 bases, with 4 bases of the junction left unmatched. The V gene's germline CDR1 is SNHLY and CDR2 FYNNEI. The CDR3 has 15 residues.

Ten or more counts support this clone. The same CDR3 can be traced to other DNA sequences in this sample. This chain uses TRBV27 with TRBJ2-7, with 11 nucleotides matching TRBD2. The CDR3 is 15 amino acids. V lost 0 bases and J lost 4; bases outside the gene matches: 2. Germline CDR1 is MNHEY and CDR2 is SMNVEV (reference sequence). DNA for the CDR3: TGTGCCAGCAGTTTATCTGCTAGCGGGAGGTACGAGCAGTACTTC. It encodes CASSLSASGRYEQYF.

The chain's CDR3 is CASSFIAGGTYNEQFF. The CDR3 DNA sequence: TGTGCCAGCAGCTTCATAGCGGGAGGGACCTACAATGAGCAGTTCTTC. The chain combines TRBV13 with TRBJ2-1; the match to TRBD2 covers 11 bases. The V and J ends lost 3 bases and 2 bases, in that order; junction bases with no gene match: 3. This CDR3 is 16 amino acids long. Germline CDR1 and CDR2: PRHDT and FYEKMQ (reference sequence).

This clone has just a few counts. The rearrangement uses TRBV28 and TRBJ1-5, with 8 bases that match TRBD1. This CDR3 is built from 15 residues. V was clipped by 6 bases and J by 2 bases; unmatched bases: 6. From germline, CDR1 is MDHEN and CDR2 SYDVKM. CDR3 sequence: CASRTGASGNQPQHF. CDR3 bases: TGTGCCAGCAGGACAGGGGCCTCCGGCAATCAGCCCCAGCATTTT.